A selection of T cell receptor beta chains follows, all from one sample in a study of blood T cell repertoires in COVID-19. Data came from immunoSEQ multiplex PCR; TCRdb stores just in-frame clones and leaves some out. The data contain about 480,000 clones, about 88% of them singletons. Sequencing was done on a sample of peripheral blood. The source is a man aged 18 to 30 with COVID-19, enrolled during active disease. The CDR3 runs from the conserved cysteine through the conserved F or W. The order of the fields is V gene, clone size, J gene, D gene, CDR3 DNA, CDR3 protein. D genes are given only for firm matches. Only part of the rows carry a size: once, few, many, or a class if the clone is expanded.

TRBV27	NA	TRBJ2-7	TRBD1	TGTGCCAGCAGACCAGACAGGGGGTACGAGCAGTACTTC	CASRPDRGYEQYF
TRBV6-1	NA	TRBJ2-7	NA	TGTGCCAGCAGTGAAGAGGAGGGAAGCTCCTACGAGCAGTACTTC	CASSEEEGSSYEQYF
TRBV3-1/TRBV3-2	NA	TRBJ2-7	TRBD1	TGTGCCAGCAGCCAGGCCGGGGACAGGAGCTACGAGCAGTACTTC	CASSQAGDRSYEQYF
TRBV10-1	NA	TRBJ1-5	NA	TGCGCCAGCAGTGAGGGACGGGAACAGCCCCAGCATTTT	CASSEGREQPQHF
TRBV30	NA	TRBJ1-1	NA	TGTGCCTGGAGTATAGCCCGGAACACTGAAGCTTTCTTT	CAWSIARNTEAFF
TRBV7-8	NA	TRBJ1-2	NA	TGTGCCAGCAGCTTAGTCCGGTCTAACTATGGCTACACCTTC	CASSLVRSNYGYTF
TRBV18	NA	TRBJ1-1	NA	TGTGCCAGCTCACCTGCAGGGGTAGGCCACACTGAAGCTTTCTTT	CASSPAGVGHTEAFF
TRBV15	once	TRBJ2-5	TRBD2	TGTGCCACCAGCAGTGGGGCGGGAGTTCGGGACTACGAGACCCAGTACTTC	CATSSGAGVRDYETQYF
TRBV7-5	NA	TRBJ2-7	NA	TGTGTCAGAAGCACAAACAAGACAGGGCGACAGTACTTC	CVRSTNKTGRQYF
TRBV24-1	NA	TRBJ2-7	TRBD1	TGTGCCACACATAGGACAGGAAAGGTGGCATGGTGGTGCGAGCAGTACTTC	CATHRTGKVAWWCEQYF
TRBV2	NA	TRBJ1-3	TRBD1	TGTGCCAGCAGTGAGAGACAGGGGGGAAACACCATATATTTT	CASSERQGGNTIYF
TRBV3-1/TRBV3-2	NA	TRBJ2-1	TRBD1	TGTGCCAGCAGCCAAGATCAGGACAGGGCCGTCTACAATGAGCAGTTCTTC	CASSQDQDRAVYNEQFF
TRBV5-4	NA	TRBJ2-2	TRBD2	TGTGCCAGCAGCCCACCGACTAGCGGGGGGAACACCGGGGAGCTGTTTTTT	CASSPPTSGGNTGELFF
TRBV6-1	NA	TRBJ1-6	NA	TGTGCCAGCAGTGAGGCAGGGAATTCACCCCTCCACTTT	CASSEAGNSPLHF
TRBV11-2	NA	TRBJ2-6	TRBD1	TGTGCCAGCAGGCAGGGGGCAGGCGAGGGGGCCAACGTCCTGACTTTC	CASRQGAGEGANVLTF
TRBV2	once	TRBJ1-2	TRBD1	TGTGCCAGCAGCACAGGGGGCGGCTACACCTTC	CASSTGGGYTF
TRBV3-1/TRBV3-2	NA	TRBJ2-4	NA	TGTGCCAGCAGCCAAGTTGGGGGGGGCTCAAAAAACATTCAGTACTTC	CASSQVGGGSKNIQYF
TRBV27	NA	TRBJ2-5	NA	TGTGCCAGCAGTCGACGTTCGGGAGAGACCCAGTACTTC	CASSRRSGETQYF
TRBV13	NA	TRBJ1-4	TRBD1	TGTGCCAGCAGCTTAAGGACAGGGACTGGAGAAAAACTGTTTTTT	CASSLRTGTGEKLFF
TRBV11-2	NA	TRBJ2-5	NA	TGTGCCAGCAGCTTAGTCGGGACTCATCAGTACTTC	CASSLVGTHQYF
TRBV12-5	NA	TRBJ2-5	NA	TGTGCTAGTGGTTTGGTAACTGAGACCCAGTACTTC	CASGLVTETQYF
TRBV27	NA	TRBJ1-1	TRBD1	TGTGCCAGCAGTCGCCCGAGGGGGCGGGTCACTGAAGCTTTCTTT	CASSRPRGRVTEAFF
TRBV6-5	NA	TRBJ2-5	TRBD1	TGTGCCAGCAGGACAGGGGCTTCGGAGACCCAGTACTTC	CASRTGASETQYF
TRBV6-1	few	TRBJ2-7	TRBD2	TGTGCCAGCAGTGATAGGACTAGCGGAGTCTACGAGCAGTACTTC	CASSDRTSGVYEQYF
TRBV7-8	NA	TRBJ2-7	NA	TGTGCCAGCAGCCCTTGGACAGACGACTACGAGCAGTACTTC	CASSPWTDDYEQYF
TRBV19	NA	TRBJ2-1	NA	TGTGCCAGTAGTATAGGCCTATACAATGAGCAGTTCTTC	CASSIGLYNEQFF
TRBV5-4	NA	TRBJ2-1	TRBD2	TGTGCCAGCAGCTTGGTGCCAAGCGGGGGGAGCCATGAGCAGTTCTTC	CASSLVPSGGSHEQFF
TRBV19	NA	TRBJ1-5	NA	TGTGCCAGTAGTATCATGAGTCAGCCCCAGCATTTT	CASSIMSQPQHF
TRBV11-2	NA	TRBJ2-2	NA	TGTGCCAGCAGCTTATTCCCGGACACCGGGGAGCTGTTTTTT	CASSLFPDTGELFF
TRBV28	NA	TRBJ2-5	NA	TGTGCCAGCAGTCTTCTGGGACAACAAGAGACCCAGTACTTC	CASSLLGQQETQYF
TRBV5-1	NA	TRBJ1-1	NA	TGCGCCAGCAGCTCCGGGTTTGGAGCTTTCTTT	CASSSGFGAFF
TRBV4-1	NA	TRBJ2-7	TRBD1	TGCGCCAGCAGCCGAGGACAGGGGCCCACCTACGAGCAGTACTTC	CASSRGQGPTYEQYF
TRBV13	NA	TRBJ1-2	NA	TGTGCCAGCAGCTTAGCCGGGGCATCGGACAGTAACGGGGGCTACACCTTC	CASSLAGASDSNGGYTF
TRBV6-1	once	TRBJ2-7	TRBD2	TGTGCCAGCAGTGAAGCTATAGCGGGGTTCTACGAGCAGTACTTC	CASSEAIAGFYEQYF
TRBV5-4	NA	TRBJ1-3	NA	TGTGCCAGCAGCTTGCAGGGGACTGGAAACACCATATATTTT	CASSLQGTGNTIYF
TRBV10-3	NA	TRBJ1-4	TRBD1	TGTGCCATCAGTGAGAGTAGGGGGCCCTCTCCTAATGAAAAACTGTTTTTT	CAISESRGPSPNEKLFF
TRBV2	NA	TRBJ2-7	NA	TGTGCCAGCAGTGAACTACAGGTCTCCTACGAGCAGTACTTC	CASSELQVSYEQYF
TRBV19	once	TRBJ2-1	TRBD2	TGTGCCAGTAGTCCGGGAGCGGGAGGAGGGAATGAGCAGTTCTTC	CASSPGAGGGNEQFF
TRBV2	NA	TRBJ2-1	NA	TGTGCCAGCAGCCTCCACAATGAGCAGTTCTTC	CASSLHNEQFF
TRBV4-2	NA	TRBJ1-3	NA	TGTGCCAGCAGCCCCCTCGGGGTAGCGGGTGGAAACACCATATATTTT	CASSPLGVAGGNTIYF
TRBV7-9	few	TRBJ1-1	NA	TGTGCCAGCAGCATGATTACAGGAGTTACTGAAGCTTTCTTT	CASSMITGVTEAFF
TRBV19	NA	TRBJ2-1	TRBD1	TGTGCCAGTAGCTCCAGAGGGACAGGGAACGTGGGTGAGCAGTTCTTC	CASSSRGTGNVGEQFF
TRBV11-3	NA	TRBJ2-1	NA	TGTGCCAGCAGCTTAAACGGGAAGTGGGGGCTCGGCTCCTACAATGAGCAGTTCTTC	CASSLNGKWGLGSYNEQFF
TRBV12-3/TRBV12-4	NA	TRBJ2-5	NA	TGTGCCAGCAGTTCGGGACAACAAGAGACCCAGTACTTC	CASSSGQQETQYF
TRBV10-1	NA	TRBJ2-7	TRBD1	TGCGCCAGCAGTGAAGGGACAGGGCTGAAGGAGCAGTACTTC	CASSEGTGLKEQYF
TRBV20-1	NA	TRBJ1-6	TRBD1	TGCAGTGCTAGTTATGGGACAGGGGCATCACCCCTCCACTTT	CSASYGTGASPLHF
TRBV5-6	NA	TRBJ1-1	TRBD1	TGTGCCAGCAGCTTCCAACAGGGGTGGATCCGACAAGCTTTCTTT	CASSFQQGWIRQAFF
TRBV11-2	once	TRBJ2-3	TRBD2	TGTGCCAGCAGCTTCAACGGGAGGGTTGGAGATACGCAGTATTTT	CASSFNGRVGDTQYF
TRBV5-1	once	TRBJ2-1	NA	TGCGCCAGCAGCTTGGCGGCGGGATCTTTGGGTGAGCAGTTCTTC	CASSLAAGSLGEQFF
TRBV21-1	NA	TRBJ1-5	NA	TGTGCCAGCAGCAAACCACAGGGGGCGAGTGATCAGCCCCAGCATTTT	CASSKPQGASDQPQHF
TRBV28	NA	TRBJ2-1	TRBD2	TGTGCCAGCAGTTTCGAGCGGGAGAGGAATGAGCAGTTCTTC	CASSFERERNEQFF